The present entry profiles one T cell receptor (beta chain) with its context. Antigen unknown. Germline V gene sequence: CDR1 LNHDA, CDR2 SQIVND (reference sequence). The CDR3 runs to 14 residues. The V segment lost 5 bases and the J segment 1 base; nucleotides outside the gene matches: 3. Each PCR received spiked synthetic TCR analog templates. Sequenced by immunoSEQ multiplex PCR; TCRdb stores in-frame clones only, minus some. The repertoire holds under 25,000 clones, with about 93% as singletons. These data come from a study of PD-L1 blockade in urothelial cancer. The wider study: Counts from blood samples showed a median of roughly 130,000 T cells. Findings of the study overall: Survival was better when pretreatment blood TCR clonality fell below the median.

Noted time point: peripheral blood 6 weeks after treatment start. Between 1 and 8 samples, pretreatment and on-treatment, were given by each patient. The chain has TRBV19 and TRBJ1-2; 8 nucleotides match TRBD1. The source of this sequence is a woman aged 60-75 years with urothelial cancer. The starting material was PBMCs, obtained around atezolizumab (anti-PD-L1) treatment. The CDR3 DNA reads TGTGCCAGTAGTGAGGACAGGGATAACTATGGCTACACCTTC. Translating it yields CASSEDRDNYGYTF.